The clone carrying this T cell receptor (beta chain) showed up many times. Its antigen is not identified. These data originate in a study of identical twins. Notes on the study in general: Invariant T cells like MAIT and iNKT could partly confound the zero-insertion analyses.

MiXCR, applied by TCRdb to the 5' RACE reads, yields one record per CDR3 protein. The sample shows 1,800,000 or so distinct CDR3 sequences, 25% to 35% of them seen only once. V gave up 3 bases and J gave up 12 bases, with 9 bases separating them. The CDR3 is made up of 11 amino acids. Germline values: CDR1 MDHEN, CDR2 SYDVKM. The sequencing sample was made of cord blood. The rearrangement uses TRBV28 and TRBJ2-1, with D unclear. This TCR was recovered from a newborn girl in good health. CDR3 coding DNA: TGTGCCAGCAGTTTCCCTAAAGGGCAGTTCTTC. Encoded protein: CASSFPKGQFF.